This T cell receptor beta chain appears in the sequencing data of a study of lymphopenia after photon versus proton radiotherapy. Details on this clone: Antigen unknown.

V was cut by 5 bases and J by 7 bases, with 18 bases left in between. This CDR3 has 15 amino acids. Germline V gene lookup returns CDR1 MDHEN and CDR2 SYDVKM. Notes on the study in general: Relative stability marked proton patients; photon patients lost diversity and naive cells. Larger post-nadir TCR diversity loss correlated inversely with survival in deceased patients.

TCRdb's copy holds only in-frame clones and misses some; the assay was immunoSEQ multiplex PCR. The sample has 160,000 or so clones, approximately 90% seen once. The sample here was peripheral blood, taken from a patient treated with photon-based radiotherapy. The receptor was derived from a man aged 50-59 years with gastric cancer. The chain carries TRBV28 and TRBJ2-1, with a weak D call TRBD1 (7 bases). As DNA, the CDR3 is TGTGCCAGCAGTCCCCCCAAGGAGGGGGCTAATGAGCAGTTCTTC. This sequence encodes CASSPPKEGANEQFF.